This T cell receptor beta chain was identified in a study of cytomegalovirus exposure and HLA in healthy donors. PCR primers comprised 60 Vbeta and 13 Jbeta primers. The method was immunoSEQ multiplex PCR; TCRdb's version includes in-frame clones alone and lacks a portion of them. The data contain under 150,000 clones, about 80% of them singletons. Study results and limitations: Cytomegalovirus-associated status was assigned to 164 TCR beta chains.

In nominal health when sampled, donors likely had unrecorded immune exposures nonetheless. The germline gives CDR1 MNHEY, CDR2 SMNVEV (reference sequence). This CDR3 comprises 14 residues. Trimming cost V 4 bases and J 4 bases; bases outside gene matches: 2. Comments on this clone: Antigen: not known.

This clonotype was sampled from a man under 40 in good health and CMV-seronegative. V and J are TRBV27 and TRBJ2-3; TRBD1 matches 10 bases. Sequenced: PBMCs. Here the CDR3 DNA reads TGTGCCAGCAGTTCCGGGACAGGGGCAGATACGCAGTATTTT. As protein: CASSSGTGADTQYF.